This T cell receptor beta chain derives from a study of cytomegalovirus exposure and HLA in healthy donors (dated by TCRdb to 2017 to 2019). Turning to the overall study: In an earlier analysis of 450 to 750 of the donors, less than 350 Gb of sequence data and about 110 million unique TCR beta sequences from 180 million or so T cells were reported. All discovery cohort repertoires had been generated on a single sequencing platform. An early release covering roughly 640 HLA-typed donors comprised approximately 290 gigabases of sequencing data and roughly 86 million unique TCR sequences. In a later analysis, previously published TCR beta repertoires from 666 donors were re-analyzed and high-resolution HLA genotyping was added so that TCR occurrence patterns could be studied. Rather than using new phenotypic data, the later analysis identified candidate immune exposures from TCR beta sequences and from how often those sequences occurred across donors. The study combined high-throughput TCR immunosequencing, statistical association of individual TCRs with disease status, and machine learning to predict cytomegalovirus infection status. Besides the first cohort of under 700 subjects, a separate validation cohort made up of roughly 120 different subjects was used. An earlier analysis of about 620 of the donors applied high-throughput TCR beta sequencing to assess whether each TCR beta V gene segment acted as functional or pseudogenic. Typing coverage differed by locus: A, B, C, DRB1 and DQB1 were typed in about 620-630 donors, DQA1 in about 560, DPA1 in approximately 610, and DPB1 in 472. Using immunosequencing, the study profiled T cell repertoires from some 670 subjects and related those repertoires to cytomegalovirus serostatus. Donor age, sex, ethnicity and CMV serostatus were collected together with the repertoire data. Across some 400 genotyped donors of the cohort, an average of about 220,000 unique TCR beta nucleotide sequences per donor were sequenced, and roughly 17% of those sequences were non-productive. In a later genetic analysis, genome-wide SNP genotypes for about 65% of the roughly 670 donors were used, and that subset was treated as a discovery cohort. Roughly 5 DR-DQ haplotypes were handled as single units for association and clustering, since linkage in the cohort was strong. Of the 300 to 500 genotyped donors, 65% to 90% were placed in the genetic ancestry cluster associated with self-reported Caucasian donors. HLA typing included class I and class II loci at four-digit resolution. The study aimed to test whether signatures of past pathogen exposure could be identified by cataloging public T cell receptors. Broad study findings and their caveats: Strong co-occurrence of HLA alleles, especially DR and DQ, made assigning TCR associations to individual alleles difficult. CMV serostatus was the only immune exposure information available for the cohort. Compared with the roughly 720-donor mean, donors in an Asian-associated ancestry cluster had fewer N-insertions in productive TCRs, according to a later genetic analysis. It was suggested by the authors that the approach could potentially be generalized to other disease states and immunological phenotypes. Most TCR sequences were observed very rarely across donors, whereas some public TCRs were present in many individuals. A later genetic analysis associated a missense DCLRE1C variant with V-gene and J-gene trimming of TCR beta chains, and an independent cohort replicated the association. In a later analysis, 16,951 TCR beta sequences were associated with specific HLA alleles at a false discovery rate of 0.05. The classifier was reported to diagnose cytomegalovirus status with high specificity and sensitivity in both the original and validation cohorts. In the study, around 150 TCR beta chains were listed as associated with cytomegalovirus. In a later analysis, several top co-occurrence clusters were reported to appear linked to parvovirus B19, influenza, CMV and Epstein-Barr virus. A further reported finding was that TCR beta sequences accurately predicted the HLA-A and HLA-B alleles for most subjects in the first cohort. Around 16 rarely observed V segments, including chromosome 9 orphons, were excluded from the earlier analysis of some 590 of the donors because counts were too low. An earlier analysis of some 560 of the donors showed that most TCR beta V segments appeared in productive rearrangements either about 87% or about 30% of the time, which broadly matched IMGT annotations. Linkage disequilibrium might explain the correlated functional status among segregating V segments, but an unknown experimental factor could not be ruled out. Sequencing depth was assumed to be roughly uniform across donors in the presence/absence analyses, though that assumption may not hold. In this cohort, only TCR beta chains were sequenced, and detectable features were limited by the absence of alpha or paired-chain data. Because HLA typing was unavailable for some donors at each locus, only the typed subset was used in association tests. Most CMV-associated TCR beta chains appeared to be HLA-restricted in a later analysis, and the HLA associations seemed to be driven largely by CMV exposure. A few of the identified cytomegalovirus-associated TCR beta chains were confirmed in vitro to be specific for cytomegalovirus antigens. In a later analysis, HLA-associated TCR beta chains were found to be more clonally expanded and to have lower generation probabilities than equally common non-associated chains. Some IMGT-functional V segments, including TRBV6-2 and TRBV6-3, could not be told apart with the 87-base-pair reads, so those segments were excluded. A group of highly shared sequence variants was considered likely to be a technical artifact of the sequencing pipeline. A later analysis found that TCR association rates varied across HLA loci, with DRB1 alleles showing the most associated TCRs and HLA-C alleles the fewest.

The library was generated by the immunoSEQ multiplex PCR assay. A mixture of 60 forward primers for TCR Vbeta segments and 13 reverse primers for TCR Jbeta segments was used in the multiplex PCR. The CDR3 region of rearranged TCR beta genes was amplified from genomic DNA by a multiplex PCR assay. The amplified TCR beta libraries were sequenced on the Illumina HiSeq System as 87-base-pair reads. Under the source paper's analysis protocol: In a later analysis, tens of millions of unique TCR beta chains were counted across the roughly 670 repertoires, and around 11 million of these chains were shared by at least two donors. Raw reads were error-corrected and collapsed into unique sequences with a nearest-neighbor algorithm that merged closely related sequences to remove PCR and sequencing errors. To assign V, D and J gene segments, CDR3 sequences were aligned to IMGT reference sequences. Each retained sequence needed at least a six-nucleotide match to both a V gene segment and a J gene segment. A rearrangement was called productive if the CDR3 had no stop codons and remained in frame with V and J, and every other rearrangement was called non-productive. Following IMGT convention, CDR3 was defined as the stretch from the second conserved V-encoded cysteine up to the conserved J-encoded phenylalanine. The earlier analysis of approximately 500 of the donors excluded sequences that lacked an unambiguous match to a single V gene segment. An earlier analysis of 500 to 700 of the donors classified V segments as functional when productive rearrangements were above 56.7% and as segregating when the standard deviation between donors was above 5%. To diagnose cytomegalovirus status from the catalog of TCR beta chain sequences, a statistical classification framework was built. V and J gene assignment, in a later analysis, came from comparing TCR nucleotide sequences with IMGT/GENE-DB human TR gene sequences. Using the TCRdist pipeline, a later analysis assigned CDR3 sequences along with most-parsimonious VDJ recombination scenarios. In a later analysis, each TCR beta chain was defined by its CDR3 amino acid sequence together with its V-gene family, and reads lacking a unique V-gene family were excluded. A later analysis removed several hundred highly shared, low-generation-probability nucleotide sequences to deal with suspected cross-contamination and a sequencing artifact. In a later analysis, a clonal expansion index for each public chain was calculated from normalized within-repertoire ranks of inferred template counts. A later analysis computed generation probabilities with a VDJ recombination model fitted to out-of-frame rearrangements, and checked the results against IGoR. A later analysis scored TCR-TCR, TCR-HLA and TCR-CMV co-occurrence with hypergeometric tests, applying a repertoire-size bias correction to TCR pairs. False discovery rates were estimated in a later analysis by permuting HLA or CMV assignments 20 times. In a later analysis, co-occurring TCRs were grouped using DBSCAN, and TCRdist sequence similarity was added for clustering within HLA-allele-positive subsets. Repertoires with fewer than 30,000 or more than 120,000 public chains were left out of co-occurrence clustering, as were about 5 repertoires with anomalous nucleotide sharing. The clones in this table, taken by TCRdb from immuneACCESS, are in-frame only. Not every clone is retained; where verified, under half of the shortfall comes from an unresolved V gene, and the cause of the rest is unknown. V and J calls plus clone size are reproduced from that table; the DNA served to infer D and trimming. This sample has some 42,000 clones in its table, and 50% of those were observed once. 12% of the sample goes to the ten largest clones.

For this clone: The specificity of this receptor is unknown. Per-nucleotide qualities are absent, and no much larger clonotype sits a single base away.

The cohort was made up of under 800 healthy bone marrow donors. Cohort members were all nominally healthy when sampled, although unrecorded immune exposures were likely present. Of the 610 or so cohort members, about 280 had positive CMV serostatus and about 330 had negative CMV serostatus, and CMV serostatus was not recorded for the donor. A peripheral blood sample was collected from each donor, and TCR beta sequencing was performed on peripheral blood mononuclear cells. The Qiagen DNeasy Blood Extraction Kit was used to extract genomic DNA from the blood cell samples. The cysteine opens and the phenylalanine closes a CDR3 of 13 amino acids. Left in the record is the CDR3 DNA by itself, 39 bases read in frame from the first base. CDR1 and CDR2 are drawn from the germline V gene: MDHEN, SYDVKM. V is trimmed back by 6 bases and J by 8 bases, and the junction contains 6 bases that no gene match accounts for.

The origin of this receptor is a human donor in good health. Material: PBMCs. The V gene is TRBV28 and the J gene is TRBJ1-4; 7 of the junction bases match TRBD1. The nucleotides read TGTGCCAGCAGGCCAGGGGGACAAGAAAAACTGTTTTTT. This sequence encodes CASRPGGQEKLFF.